The following is a TCR beta chain sequence with its context. The sample is drawn from a study of blood T cell repertoires in COVID-19. Study summary: COVID-19 samples collected from the United States, Italy and Spain covered acute and convalescent phases.

Participants were aged roughly 18 to 89 years from about two dozen US areas. Either two negative PCRs, clearance, or symptom resolution qualified Cohort 3 donors as recovered. The germline CDR1 and CDR2 sequences are SGHRS and YFSETQ. This CDR3 has 14 amino acids. V lost 5 bases to trimming and J lost 2 bases, with 11 bases between them. Generated by immunoSEQ multiplex PCR, the TCRdb table keeps only in-frame clones and is missing some. Among about 250,000 clones listed, over 75% were seen once. This chain links TRBV5-1 with TRBJ1-3; D might be TRBD1 (6 bases). What was sequenced was PBMCs or T cells enriched from blood (not recorded which). This clonotype was obtained from a woman aged 18-29 years who had recovered from COVID-19. This chain's CDR3 is CASSKGDPGNTIYF. As DNA, the CDR3 is TGCGCCAGCAGTAAGGGGGATCCTGGAAACACCATATATTTT. The full variable domain, completed using reference TRBV5-1 and TRBJ1-3, is KAGVTQTPRYLIKTRGQQVTLSCSPISGHRSVSWYQQTPGQGLQFLFEYFSETQRNKGNFPGRFSGRQFSNSRSEMNVSTLELGDSALYLCASSKGDPGNTIYFGEGSWLTVV.